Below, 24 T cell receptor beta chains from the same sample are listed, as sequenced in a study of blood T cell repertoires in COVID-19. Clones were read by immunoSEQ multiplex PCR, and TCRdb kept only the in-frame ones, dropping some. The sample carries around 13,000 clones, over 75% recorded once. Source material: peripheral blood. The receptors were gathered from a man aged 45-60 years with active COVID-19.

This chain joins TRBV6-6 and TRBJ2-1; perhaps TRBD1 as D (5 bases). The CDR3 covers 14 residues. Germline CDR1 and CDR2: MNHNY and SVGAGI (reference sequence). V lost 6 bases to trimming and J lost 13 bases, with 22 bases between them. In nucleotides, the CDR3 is TGTGCCAGCAGACACCCCGAAAGGGGTTTCCCTCAGTTCTTC. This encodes CASRHPERGFPQFF.

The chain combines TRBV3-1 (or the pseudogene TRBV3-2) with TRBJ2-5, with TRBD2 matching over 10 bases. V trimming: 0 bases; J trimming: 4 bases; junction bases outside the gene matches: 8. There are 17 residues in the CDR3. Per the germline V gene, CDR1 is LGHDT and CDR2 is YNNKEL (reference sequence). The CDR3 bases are TGTGCCAGCAGCCAAGATTTAACTCTAGCGGGAGCAGAGACCCAGTACTTC. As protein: CASSQDLTLAGAETQYF.

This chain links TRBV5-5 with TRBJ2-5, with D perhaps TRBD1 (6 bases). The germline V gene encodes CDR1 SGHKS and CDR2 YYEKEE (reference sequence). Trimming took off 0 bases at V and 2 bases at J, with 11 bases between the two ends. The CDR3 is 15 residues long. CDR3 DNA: TGTGCCAGCAGCTTGGACAGGGACCGTCAAGAGACCCAGTACTTC. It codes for CASSLDRDRQETQYF.

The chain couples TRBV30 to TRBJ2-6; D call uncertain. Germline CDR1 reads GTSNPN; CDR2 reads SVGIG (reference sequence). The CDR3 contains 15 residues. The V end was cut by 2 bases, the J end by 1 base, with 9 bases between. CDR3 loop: CAWSPVLSGANVLTF. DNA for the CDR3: TGTGCCTGGAGTCCGGTGCTATCTGGGGCCAACGTCCTGACTTTC.

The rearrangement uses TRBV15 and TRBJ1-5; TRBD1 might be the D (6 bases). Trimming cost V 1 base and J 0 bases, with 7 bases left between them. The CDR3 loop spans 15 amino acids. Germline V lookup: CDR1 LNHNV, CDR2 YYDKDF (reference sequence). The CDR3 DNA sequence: TGTGCCACCAGCAGAGGGACAGCTAGCAATCAGCCCCAGCATTTT. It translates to CATSRGTASNQPQHF.

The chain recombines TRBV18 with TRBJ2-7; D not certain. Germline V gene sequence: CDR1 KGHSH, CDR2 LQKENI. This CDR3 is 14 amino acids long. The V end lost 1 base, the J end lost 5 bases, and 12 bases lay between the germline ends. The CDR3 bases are TGTGCCAGCTCACCACAGCGTAGATCCCACGAGCAGTACTTC. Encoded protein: CASSPQRRSHEQYF.

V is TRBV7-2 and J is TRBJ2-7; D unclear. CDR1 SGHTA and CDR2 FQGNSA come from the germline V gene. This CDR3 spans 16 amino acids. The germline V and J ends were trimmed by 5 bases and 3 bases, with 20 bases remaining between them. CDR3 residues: CASSPAVGRLIYEQYF. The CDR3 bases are TGTGCCAGCAGCCCAGCCGTGGGTAGACTGATCTACGAGCAGTACTTC.

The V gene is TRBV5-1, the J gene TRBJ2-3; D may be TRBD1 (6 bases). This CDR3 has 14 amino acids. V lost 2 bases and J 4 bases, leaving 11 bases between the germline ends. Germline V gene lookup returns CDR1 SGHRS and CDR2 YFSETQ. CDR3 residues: CASSLQGFPDTQYF. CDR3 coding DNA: TGCGCCAGCAGCTTACAGGGTTTTCCAGATACGCAGTATTTT.

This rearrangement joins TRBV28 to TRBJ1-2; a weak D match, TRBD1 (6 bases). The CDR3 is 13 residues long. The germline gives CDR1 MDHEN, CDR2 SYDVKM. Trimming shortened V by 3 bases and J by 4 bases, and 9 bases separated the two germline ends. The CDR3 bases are TGTGCCAGCAGTTTTAGCAGGGGCTATGGCTACACCTTC. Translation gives CASSFSRGYGYTF.

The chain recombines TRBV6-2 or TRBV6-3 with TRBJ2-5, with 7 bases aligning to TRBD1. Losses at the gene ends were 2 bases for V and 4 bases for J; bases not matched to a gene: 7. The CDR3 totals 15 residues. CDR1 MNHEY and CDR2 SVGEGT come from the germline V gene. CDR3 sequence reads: CASSYAGTVGETQYF. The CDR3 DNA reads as TGTGCCAGCAGTTACGCCGGGACAGTTGGAGAGACCCAGTACTTC.

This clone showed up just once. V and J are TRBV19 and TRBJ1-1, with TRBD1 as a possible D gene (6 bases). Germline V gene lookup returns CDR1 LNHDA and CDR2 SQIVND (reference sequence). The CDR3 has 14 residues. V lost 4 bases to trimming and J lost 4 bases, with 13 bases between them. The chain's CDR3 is CASSTQYRVTEAFF. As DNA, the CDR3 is TGTGCCAGTAGTACCCAGTACAGGGTCACTGAAGCTTTCTTT.

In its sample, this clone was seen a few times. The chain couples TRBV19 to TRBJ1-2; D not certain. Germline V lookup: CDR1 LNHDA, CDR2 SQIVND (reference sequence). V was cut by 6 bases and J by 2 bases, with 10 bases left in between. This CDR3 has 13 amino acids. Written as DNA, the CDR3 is TGTGCCAGTAGCCCGACTTCGAACTATGGCTACACCTTC. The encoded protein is CASSPTSNYGYTF.

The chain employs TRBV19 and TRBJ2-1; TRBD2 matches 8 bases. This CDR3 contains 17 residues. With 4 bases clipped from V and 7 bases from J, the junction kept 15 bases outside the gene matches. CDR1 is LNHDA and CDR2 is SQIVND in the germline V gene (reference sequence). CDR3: CASSTTSGGGRWNEQFF. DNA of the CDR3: TGTGCCAGTAGTACAACTAGCGGAGGGGGTAGGTGGAATGAGCAGTTCTTC.

DNA for the CDR3: TGTGCCACCAGTGACCAGACGACAGGGGGCTCCTACAATGAGCAGTTCTTC. This codes for CATSDQTTGGSYNEQFF. J is TRBJ2-1 and V is TRBV24-1; TRBD1 aligns across 9 bases. CDR1 is KGHDR, CDR2 SFDVKD, per germline. V shed 4 bases and J 0 bases; nucleotides not matched to a gene: 6. The CDR3 length is 17 residues.

CDR3 nucleotides: TGCAGGGGACAGGAGAACACTGAAGCTTTCTTT. Translation: CRGQENTEAFF. This chain joins TRBV29-1 and TRBJ1-1; 8 nucleotides line up with TRBD1. Germline V CDR1 and CDR2: SQVTM, ANQGSEA. The CDR3 has 11 residues.

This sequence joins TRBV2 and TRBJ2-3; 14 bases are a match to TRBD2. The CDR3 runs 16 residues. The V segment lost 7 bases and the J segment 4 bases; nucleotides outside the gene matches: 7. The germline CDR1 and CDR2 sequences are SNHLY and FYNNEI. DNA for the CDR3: TGTGCCAGCACTTCCGGGACTAGCGGGAGATCAGATACGCAGTATTTT. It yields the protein CASTSGTSGRSDTQYF.

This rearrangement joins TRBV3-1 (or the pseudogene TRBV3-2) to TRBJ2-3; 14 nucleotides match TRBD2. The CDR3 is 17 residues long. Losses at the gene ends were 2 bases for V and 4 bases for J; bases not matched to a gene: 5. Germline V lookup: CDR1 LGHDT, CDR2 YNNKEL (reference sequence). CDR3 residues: CASSQPTGLAGADTQYF. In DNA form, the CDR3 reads TGTGCCAGCAGCCAACCTACGGGACTAGCGGGAGCAGATACGCAGTATTTT.

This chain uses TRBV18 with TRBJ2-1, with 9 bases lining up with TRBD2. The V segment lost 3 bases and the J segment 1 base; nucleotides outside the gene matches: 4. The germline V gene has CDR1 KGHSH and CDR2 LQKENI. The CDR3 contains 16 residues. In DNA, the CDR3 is TGTGCCAGCTCACCTAGCGGGAGTGGATCCTACAATGAGCAGTTCTTC. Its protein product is CASSPSGSGSYNEQFF.

CDR3 DNA sequence: TGTGCCAGCTCACCAGCGCCCCATAGCAGGGGGTTGTACGAGCAGTACTTC. Translating gives CASSPAPHSRGLYEQYF. This chain joins TRBV18 and TRBJ2-7; 7 nucleotides match TRBD1. CDR1 is KGHSH, CDR2 LQKENI, per germline. This CDR3 has 17 residues. V lost 2 bases and J lost 4; bases outside the gene matches: 14.

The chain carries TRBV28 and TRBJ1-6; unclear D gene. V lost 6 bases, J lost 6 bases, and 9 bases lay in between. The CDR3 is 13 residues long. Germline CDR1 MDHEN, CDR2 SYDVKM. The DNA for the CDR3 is TGTGCCAGCAGGCGGGTCTTTAATTCACCCCTCCACTTT. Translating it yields CASRRVFNSPLHF.

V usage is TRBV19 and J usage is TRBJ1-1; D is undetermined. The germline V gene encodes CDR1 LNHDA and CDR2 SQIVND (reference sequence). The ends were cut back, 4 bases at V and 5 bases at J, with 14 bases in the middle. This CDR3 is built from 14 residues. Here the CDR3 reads CASSSSATRTEAFF. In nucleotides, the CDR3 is TGTGCCAGTAGTAGTTCGGCCACGAGGACTGAAGCTTTCTTT.

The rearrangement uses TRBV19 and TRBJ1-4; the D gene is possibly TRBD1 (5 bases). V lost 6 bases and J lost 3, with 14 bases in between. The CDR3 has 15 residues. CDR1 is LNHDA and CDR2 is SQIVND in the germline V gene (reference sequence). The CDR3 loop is CASRLQVSANEKLFF. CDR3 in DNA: TGTGCCAGTAGGTTACAGGTTTCGGCTAATGAAAAACTGTTTTTT.

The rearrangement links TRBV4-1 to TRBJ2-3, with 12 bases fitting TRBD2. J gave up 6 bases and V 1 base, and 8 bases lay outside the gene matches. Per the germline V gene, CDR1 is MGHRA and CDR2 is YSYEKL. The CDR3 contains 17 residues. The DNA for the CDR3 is TGCGCCAGCAGCCAAGGCGGACTAGCGGGAAGGGGTGATACGCAGTATTTT. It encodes CASSQGGLAGRGDTQYF.

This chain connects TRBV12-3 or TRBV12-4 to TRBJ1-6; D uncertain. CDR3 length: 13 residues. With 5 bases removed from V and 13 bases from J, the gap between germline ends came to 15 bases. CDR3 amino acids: CASSPHVGLPLHF. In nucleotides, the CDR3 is TGTGCCAGCAGTCCCCACGTCGGACTTCCCCTCCACTTT.